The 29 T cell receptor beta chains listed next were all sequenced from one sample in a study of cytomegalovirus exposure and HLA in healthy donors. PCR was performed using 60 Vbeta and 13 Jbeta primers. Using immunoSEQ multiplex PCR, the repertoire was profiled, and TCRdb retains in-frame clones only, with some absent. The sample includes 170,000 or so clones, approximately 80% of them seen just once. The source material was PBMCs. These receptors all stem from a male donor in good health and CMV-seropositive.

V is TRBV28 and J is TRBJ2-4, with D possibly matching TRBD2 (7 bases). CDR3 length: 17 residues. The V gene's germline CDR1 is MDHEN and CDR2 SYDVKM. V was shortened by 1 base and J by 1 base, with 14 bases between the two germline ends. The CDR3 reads CASSLLGGGGAKNIQYF. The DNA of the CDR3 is TGTGCCAGCAGTTTATTGGGGGGCGGGGGTGCCAAAAACATTCAGTACTTC. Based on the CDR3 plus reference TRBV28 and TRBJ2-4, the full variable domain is DVKVTQSSRYLVKRTGEKVFLECVQDMDHENMFWYRQDPGLGLRLIYFSYDVKMKEKGDIPEGYSVSREKKERFSLILESASTNQTSMYLCASSLLGGGGAKNIQYFGAGTRLSVL.

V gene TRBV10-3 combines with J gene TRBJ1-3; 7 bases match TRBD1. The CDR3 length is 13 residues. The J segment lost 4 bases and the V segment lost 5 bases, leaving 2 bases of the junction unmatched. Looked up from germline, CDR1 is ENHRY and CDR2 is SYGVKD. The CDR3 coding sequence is TGTGCCATCAGTTCGGGACAGGGAAACACCATATATTTT. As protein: CAISSGQGNTIYF.

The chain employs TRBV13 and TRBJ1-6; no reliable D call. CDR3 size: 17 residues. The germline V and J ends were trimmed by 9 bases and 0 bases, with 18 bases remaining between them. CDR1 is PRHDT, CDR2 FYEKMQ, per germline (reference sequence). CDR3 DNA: TGTGCCAGAACTAGGATAAAGGCGGACTCCTATAATTCACCCCTCCACTTT. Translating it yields CARTRIKADSYNSPLHF.

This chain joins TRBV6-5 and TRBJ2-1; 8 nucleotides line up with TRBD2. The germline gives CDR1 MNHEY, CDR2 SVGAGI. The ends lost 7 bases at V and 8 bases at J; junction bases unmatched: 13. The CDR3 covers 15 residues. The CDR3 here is CASTDGGAGVDEQFF. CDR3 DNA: TGTGCCAGCACCGACGGGGGAGCGGGAGTGGATGAGCAGTTCTTC.

The CDR3 bases are TGTGCCAGCAGTTTATGGCTACAGGGTTCAACTTCACCCCTCCACTTT. As protein: CASSLWLQGSTSPLHF. The chain has TRBV28 and TRBJ1-6, with a possible D match to TRBD1 (6 bases). The CDR3 is 16 residues long. From germline, CDR1 is MDHEN and CDR2 SYDVKM. V was cut by 0 bases and J by 9 bases, with 15 bases left in between.

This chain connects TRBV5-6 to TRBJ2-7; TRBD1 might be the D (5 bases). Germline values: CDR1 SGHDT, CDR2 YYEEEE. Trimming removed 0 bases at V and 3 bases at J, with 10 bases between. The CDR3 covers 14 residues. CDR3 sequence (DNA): TGTGCCAGCAGCTTGGCCCCCAGGGACTACGAGCAGTACTTC. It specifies CASSLAPRDYEQYF.

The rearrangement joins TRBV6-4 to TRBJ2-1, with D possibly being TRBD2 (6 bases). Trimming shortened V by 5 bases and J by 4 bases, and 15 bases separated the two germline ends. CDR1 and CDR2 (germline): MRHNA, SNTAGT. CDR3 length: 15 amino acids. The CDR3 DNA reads TGTGCCAGCAGTAACTATCCGGGACTTTACAATGAGCAGTTCTTC. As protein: CASSNYPGLYNEQFF.

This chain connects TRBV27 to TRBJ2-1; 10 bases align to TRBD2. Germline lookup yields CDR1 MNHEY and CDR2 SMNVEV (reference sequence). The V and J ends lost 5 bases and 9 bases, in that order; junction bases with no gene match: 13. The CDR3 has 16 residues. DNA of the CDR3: TGTGCCAGCAGTGAGCCGGGACTAGCGCCTCGTAGTGAGCAGTTCTTC. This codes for CASSEPGLAPRSEQFF.

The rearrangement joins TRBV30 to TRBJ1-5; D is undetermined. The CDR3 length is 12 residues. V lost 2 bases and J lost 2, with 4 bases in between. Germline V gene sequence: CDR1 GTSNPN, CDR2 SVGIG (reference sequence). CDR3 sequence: CAWSQGNQPQHF. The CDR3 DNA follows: TGTGCCTGGAGTCAGGGCAATCAGCCCCAGCATTTT. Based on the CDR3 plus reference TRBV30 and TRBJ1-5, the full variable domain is SQTIHQWPATLVQPVGSPLSLECTVEGTSNPNLYWYRQAAGRGLQLLFYSVGIGQISSEVPQNLSASRPQDRQFILSSKKLLLSDSGFYLCAWSQGNQPQHFGDGTRLSIL.

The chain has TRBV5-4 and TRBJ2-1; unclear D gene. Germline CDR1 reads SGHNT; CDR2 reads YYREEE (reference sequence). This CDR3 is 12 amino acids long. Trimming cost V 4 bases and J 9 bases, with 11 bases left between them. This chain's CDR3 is CASSISLSEQFF. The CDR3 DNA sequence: TGTGCCAGCAGCATTAGCCTCAGTGAGCAGTTCTTC.

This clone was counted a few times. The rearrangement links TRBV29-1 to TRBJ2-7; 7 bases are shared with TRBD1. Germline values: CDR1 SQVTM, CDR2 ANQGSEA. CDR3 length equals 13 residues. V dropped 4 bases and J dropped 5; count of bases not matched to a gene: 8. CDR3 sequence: CSVGLTGDNEQYF. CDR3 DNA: TGCAGCGTTGGGCTTACAGGGGACAACGAGCAGTACTTC.

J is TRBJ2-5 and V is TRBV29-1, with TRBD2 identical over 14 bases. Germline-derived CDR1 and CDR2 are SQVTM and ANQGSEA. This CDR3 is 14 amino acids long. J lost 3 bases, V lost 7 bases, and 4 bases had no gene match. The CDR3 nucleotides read TGCAGCGGGGGGACTAGCGGGAGTGAAGAGACCCAGTACTTC. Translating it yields CSGGTSGSEETQYF.

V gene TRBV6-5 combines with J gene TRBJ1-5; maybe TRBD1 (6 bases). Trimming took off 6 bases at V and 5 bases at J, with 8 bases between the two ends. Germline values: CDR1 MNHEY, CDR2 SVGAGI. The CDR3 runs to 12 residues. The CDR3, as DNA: TGTGCCAGCAGCCACAGGGATCAGCCCCAGCATTTT. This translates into CASSHRDQPQHF.

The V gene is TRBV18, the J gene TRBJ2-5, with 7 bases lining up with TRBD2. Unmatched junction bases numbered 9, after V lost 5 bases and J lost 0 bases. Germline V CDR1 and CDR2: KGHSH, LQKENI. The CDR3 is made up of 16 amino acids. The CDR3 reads CASSSETAGNQETQYF. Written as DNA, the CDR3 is TGTGCCAGCTCATCGGAGACAGCGGGGAACCAAGAGACCCAGTACTTC.

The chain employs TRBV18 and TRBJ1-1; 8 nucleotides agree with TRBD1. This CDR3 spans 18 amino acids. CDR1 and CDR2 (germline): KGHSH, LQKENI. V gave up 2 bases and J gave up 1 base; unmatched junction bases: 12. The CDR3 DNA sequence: TGTGCCAGCTCACCATCACGGTGGGGGGGGACAGGGAACACTGAAGCTTTCTTT. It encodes CASSPSRWGGTGNTEAFF.

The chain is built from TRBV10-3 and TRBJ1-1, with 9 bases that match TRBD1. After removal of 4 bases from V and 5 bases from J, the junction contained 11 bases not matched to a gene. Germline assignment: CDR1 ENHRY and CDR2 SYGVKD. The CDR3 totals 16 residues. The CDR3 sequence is CAISVLQGAATTEAFF. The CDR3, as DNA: TGTGCCATCAGTGTATTACAGGGGGCGGCAACTACTGAAGCTTTCTTT.

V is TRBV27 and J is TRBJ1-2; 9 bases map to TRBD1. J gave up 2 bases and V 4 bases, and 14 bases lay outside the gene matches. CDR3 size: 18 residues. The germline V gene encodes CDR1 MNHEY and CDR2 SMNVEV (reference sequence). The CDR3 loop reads CASSSQPPGTGNNYGYTF. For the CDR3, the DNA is TGTGCCAGCAGTTCCCAACCCCCCGGGACAGGGAACAACTATGGCTACACCTTC.

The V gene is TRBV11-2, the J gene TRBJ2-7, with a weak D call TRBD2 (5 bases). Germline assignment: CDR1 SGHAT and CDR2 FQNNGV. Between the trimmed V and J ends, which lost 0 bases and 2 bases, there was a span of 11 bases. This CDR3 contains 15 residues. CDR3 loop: CASSLDEGRTYEQYF. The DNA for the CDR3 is TGTGCCAGCAGCTTAGATGAGGGCAGAACCTACGAGCAGTACTTC.

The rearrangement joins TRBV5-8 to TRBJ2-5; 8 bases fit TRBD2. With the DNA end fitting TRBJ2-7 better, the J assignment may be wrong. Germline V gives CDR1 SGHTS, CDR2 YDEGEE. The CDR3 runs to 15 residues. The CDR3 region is CASKRTGGSSYEQYF. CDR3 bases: TGTGCCAGCAAACGAACGGGGGGGAGCTCCTACGAGCAGTACTTC.

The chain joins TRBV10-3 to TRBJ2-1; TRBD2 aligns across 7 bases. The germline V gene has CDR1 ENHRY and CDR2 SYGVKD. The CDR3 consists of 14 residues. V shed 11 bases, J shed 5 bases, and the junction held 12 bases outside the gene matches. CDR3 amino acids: CAASRGGGDNEQFF. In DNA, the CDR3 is TGTGCCGCCTCAAGGGGTGGGGGGGACAATGAGCAGTTCTTC.

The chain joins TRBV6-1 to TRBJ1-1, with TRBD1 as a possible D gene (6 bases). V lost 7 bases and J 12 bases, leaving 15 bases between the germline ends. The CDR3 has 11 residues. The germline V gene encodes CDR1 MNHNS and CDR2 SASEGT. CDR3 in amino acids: CASTQQGSTFF. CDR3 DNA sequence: TGTGCCAGCACACAACAGGGCTCTACTTTCTTT.

The CDR3 coding sequence is TGCAGCCTGGGGCTGAACACTGAAGCTTTCTTT. Amino acids: CSLGLNTEAFF. J is TRBJ1-1 and V is TRBV29-1, with D maybe TRBD1 (5 bases). Germline V lookup: CDR1 SQVTM, CDR2 ANQGSEA. V lost 8 bases and J 0 bases, leaving 7 bases between the germline ends. The CDR3 is made up of 11 amino acids.

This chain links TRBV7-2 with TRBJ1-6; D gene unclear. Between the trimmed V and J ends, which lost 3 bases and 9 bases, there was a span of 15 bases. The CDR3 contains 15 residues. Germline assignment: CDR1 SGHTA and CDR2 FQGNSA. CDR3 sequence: CASSFSPEAISPLHF. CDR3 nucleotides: TGTGCCAGCAGCTTCAGTCCAGAGGCAATTTCACCCCTCCACTTT. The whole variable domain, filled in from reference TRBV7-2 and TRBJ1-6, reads GAGVSQSPSNKVTEKGKDVELRCDPISGHTALYWYRQSLGQGLEFLIYFQGNSAPDKSGLPSDRFSAERTGGSVSTLTIQRTQQEDSAVYLCASSFSPEAISPLHFGNGTRLTVT.

This CDR3 reads CASSLTARRSLNTEAFF. CDR3 DNA sequence: TGTGCCAGCAGTTTAACCGCCCGGAGGTCCCTGAACACTGAAGCTTTCTTT. The gene calls are TRBV27 and TRBJ1-1; D unclear. The CDR3 runs to 17 residues. V was trimmed by 2 bases and J by 0 bases, leaving 16 bases between them. Germline assignment: CDR1 MNHEY and CDR2 SMNVEV (reference sequence).

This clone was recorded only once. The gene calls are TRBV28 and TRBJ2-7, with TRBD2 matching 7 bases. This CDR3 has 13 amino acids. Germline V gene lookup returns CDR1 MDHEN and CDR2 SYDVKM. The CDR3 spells CAVRGLNSYEQYF. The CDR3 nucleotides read TGTGCGGTGCGGGGGTTAAACTCCTACGAGCAGTACTTC.

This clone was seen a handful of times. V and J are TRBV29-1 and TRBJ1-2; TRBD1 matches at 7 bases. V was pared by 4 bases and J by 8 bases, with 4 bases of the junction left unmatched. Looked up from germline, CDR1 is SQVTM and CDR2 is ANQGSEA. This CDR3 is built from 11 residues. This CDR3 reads CSVVTGDGYTF. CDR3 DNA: TGCAGCGTTGTAACAGGGGACGGCTACACCTTC.

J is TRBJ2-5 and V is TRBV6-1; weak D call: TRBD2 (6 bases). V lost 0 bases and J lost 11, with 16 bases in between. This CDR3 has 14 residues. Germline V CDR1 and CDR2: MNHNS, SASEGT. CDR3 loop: CASSEAGRERKQYF. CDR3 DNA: TGTGCCAGCAGTGAAGCCGGACGGGAGAGAAAGCAGTACTTC.

The CDR3 nucleotides are TGTGCCAGCAGCGTAGGTAATAGCGGCTACGAGCAGTACTTC. This codes for CASSVGNSGYEQYF. The chain couples TRBV9 to TRBJ2-5, with D perhaps matching TRBD2 (6 bases). The last part of the DNA fits TRBJ2-7 better; the J call may be wrong. Germline CDR1 reads SGDLS; CDR2 reads YYNGEE. The CDR3 runs to 14 residues.

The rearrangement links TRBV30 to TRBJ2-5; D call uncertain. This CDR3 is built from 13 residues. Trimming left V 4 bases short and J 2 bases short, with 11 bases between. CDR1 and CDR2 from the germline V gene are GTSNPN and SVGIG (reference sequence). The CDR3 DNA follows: TGTGCCTGGAATATCGGCGGACAAGAGACCCAGTACTTC. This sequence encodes CAWNIGGQETQYF.